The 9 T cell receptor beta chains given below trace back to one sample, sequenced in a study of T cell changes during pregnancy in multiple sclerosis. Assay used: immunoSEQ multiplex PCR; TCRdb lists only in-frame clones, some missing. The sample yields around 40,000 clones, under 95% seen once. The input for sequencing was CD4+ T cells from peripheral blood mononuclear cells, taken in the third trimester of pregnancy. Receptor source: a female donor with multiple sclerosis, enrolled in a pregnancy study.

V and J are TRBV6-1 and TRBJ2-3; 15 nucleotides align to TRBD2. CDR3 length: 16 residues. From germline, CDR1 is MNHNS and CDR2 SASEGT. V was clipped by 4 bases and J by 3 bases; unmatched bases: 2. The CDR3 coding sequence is TGTGCCAGCAGTGGGGGACTAGCGGGGGGAACAGATACGCAGTATTTT. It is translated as CASSGGLAGGTDTQYF.

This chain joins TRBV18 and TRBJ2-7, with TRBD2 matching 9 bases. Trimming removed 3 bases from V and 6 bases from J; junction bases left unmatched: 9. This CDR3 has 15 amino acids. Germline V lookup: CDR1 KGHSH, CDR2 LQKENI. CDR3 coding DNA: TGTGCCAGCTCACCCCAAGCGGGAGGTTTGACCGAGCAGTACTTC. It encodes CASSPQAGGLTEQYF.

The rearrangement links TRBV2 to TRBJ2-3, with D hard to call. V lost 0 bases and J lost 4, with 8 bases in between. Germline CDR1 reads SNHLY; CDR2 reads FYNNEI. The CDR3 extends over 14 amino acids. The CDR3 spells CASSEARASDTQYF. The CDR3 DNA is TGTGCCAGCAGTGAAGCGCGAGCGTCAGATACGCAGTATTTT.

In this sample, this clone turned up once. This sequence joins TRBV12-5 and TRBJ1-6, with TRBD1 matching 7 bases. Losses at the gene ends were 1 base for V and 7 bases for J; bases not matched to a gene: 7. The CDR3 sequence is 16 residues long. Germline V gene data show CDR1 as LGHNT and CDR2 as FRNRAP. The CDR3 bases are TGTGCTAGTGGTTTGGCCCAGGGGGAACACAATTCACCCCTCCACTTT. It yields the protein CASGLAQGEHNSPLHF.

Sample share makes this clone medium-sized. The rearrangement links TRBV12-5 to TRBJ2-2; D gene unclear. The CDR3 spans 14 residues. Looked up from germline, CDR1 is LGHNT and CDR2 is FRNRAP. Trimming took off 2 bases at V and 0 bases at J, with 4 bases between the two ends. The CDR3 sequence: CASGLSANTGELFF. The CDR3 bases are TGTGCTAGTGGTTTGTCAGCGAACACCGGGGAGCTGTTTTTT.

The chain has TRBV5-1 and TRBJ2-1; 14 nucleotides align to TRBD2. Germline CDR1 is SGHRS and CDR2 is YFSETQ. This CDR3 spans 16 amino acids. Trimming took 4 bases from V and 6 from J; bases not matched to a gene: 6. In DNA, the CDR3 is TGCGCCAGCAGCCCCCGGACTAGCGGGGGGACCAATGAGCAGTTCTTC. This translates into CASSPRTSGGTNEQFF.

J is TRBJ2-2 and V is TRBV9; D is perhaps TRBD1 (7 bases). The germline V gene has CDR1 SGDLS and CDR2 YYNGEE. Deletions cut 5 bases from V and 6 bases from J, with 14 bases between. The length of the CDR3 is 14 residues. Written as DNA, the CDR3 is TGTGCCAGCAGTGCGACAGGGAGGTCCGGGGAGCTGTTTTTT. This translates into CASSATGRSGELFF.

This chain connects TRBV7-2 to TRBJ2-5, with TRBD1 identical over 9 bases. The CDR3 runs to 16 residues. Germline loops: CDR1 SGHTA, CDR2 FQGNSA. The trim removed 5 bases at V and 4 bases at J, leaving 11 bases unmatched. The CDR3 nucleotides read TGTGCCAGCAGCCCTACAGGGGGCCGAGGGGGAGAGACCCAGTACTTC. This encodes CASSPTGGRGGETQYF.

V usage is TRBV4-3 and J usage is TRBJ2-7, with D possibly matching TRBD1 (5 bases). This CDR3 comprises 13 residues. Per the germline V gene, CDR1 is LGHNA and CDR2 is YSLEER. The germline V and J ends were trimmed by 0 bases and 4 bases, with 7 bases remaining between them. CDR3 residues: CASSQERGYEQYF. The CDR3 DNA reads TGCGCCAGCAGCCAAGAAAGGGGTTACGAGCAGTACTTC.